Included here is one T cell receptor (beta chain) sequence, with context. This CDR3 region has 15 residues. Germline-derived CDR1 and CDR2 are ENHRY and SYGVKD. V was shortened by 9 bases and J by 0 bases, with 15 bases between the two germline ends. In the original processing: Counts of nucleated cells, estimated from reference gene primer amplification, were obtained. TCRdb keeps only in-frame clones here, not all; method: immunoSEQ multiplex PCR. That table furnishes V, J and clone size, whereas the DNA furnished D and trimming. The table includes some 200,000 clones, 86% detected once. The data belong to a study of blood T cell repertoires in COVID-19.

The chain couples TRBV10-3 to TRBJ1-5; tentative D call: TRBD1 (6 bases). This receptor was taken from a woman of 80 years or more in a cohort sampled during active or convalescent COVID-19. The specimen sequenced was peripheral blood. The CDR3 is CAIGGNRNSNQPQHF. The CDR3 coding sequence is TGTGCCATAGGGGGTAACAGAAATAGCAATCAGCCCCAGCATTTT.